The 5 T cell receptor beta chains below were found in one sample sequenced in a study of T cell repertoires in cytomegalovirus infection. MiXCR was run by TCRdb on the reads, yielding one entry per CDR3 protein. The sample has fewer than 650,000 distinct CDR3 sequences; roughly 42% are singletons. These receptors have no identified antigens. This material consisted of cultured PBMCs, taken from culture after CMV antigen stimulation. Receptors originate from a human donor in good health (CMV status not recorded). Some clones in this sample may be carry-over from other donors' samples.

V usage is TRBV7-8 and J usage is TRBJ2-5, with TRBD2 identical over 9 bases. CDR3 size: 15 residues. Losses at the gene ends were 1 base for V and 5 bases for J; bases not matched to a gene: 5. Germline assignment: CDR1 SGHVS and CDR2 FQNEAQ. The CDR3 sequence: CASSLVAGASETQYF. Written as DNA, the CDR3 is TGTGCCAGCAGCTTAGTAGCGGGAGCAAGTGAGACCCAGTACTTC. The full variable domain, in which reference TRBV7-8 and TRBJ2-5 provide the parts outside the CDR3, is GAGVSQSPRYKVAKRGQDVALRCDPISGHVSLFWYQQALGQGPEFLTYFQNEAQLDKSGLPSDRFFAERPEGSVSTLKIQRTQQEDSAVYLCASSLVAGASETQYFGPGTRLLVL.

DNA of the CDR3: TGTGCCTCCGACCTCCCACGCGGGGAAAGTAGAAACACCATATATTTT. Translation gives CASDLPRGESRNTIYF. This chain uses TRBV2 with TRBJ1-3; D remains ambiguous. The CDR3 consists of 16 residues. Germline V lookup: CDR1 SNHLY, CDR2 FYNNEI. Trimming stripped 11 bases from V and 5 bases from J, with 25 bases between.

The chain joins TRBV4-1 to TRBJ1-4; D remains ambiguous. Trimming removed 4 bases from V and 7 bases from J, with 10 bases in between. The germline CDR1 and CDR2 sequences are MGHRA and YSYEKL. The CDR3 runs to 13 residues. CDR3 in amino acids: CASSPTRGEKLFF. CDR3 DNA sequence: TGCGCCAGCAGCCCCACGCGGGGTGAAAAACTGTTTTTT.

The chain carries TRBV20-1 and TRBJ1-6; possible D gene TRBD1, 5 bases. Trimming took off 5 bases at V and 3 bases at J, with 8 bases between the two ends. This CDR3 is built from 13 residues. Germline V gene lookup returns CDR1 DFQATT and CDR2 SNEGSKA (reference sequence). The CDR3, as DNA: TGCAGTGCTCAGGACATCTATAATTCACCCCTCCACTTT. It codes for CSAQDIYNSPLHF.

The V gene is TRBV27, the J gene TRBJ2-7; 9 bases match TRBD2. CDR1 and CDR2 (germline): MNHEY, SMNVEV (reference sequence). The V gene end was trimmed by 4 bases and the J gene end by 5 bases; junction bases not matched to a gene: 9. This CDR3 comprises 15 residues. The CDR3 is CASSYPSRGGHEQYF. The CDR3 DNA reads TGTGCCAGCAGTTACCCCTCGCGGGGGGGCCACGAGCAGTACTTC.